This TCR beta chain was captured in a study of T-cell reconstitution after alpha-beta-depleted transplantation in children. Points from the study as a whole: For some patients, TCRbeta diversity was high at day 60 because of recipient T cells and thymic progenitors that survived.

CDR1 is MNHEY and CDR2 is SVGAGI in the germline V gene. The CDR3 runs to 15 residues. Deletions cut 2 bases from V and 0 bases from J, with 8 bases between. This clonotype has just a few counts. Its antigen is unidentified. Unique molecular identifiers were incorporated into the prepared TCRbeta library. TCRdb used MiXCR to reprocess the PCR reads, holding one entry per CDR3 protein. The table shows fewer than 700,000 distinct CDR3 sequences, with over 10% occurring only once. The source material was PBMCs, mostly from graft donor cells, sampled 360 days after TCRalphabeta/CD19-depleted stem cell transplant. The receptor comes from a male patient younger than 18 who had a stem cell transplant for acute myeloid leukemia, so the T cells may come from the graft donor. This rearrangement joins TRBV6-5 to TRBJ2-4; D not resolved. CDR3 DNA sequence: TGTGCCAGCAGTTACCCCAACCTAGCCAAAAACATTCAGTACTTC. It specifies CASSYPNLAKNIQYF.